One TCR beta chain is described in this entry. No antigen is known for it. With 3 bases removed from V and 6 bases from J, the gap between germline ends came to 6 bases. The CDR3 consists of 12 residues. CDR1 is MDHEN, CDR2 SYDVKM, per germline. The data are from a study of cytomegalovirus exposure and HLA in healthy donors. Whole-study results and caveats: As a later analysis revealed, most CMV-associated TCR beta chains appeared HLA-restricted.

Vbeta (60) and Jbeta (13) primers were used in the PCR. The assay was immunoSEQ multiplex PCR, and TCRdb's table has in-frame clones only and misses some. The sample has some 140,000 clones; roughly 74% are singletons. This clonotype originated in a man aged 18 to 35 in good health and CMV-seronegative. V is TRBV28 and J is TRBJ1-5; no clear D. The specimen was PBMCs. DNA of the CDR3: TGTGCCAGCAGTTTGAGGGTTCAGCCCCAGCATTTT. It translates to CASSLRVQPQHF.